This paragraph covers one T cell receptor (beta chain) sequence. Its cognate antigen has yet to be identified. One base away there is no much larger clone; base qualities are not given. This sample is drawn from a study of shared clonotypes between healthy human individuals (dated by TCRdb to about 2020). Regarding the study in general: A few men and two women, aged 18 to 49 years, made up the cohort. Per donor, three plates each were used for CD4 naive and CD4 memory, two for CD8 naive, and one for CD8 memory. To estimate repertoire size and how much clonotype sharing occurs between individuals, the study deeply sequenced the blood TCR repertoires of five healthy adults. Different laboratories and diverse techniques were used to prepare libraries and sequence TCR repertoires, to increase sequencing depth and limit assay-specific biases. Per donor, leukapheresis produced somewhere between about 0.94 and 9 billion PBMCs.

The germline V gene provides CDR1 MDHEN and CDR2 SYDVKM. V and J are trimmed by 3 bases and 7 bases, and the gene matches miss 0 bases of the junction. Measured from the cysteine to the phenylalanine, the CDR3 is 12 residues long. The retained sequence is limited to the CDR3, 36 bases, with the frame set at the first base. Donors were healthy HIV-negative adults with no recently reported acute infections or vaccinations. Every donor was a Caucasian adult living in Nashville, Tennessee, USA. CD4+ T cells were enriched by magnetic negative selection; naive cells were then positively selected on CD45RA, and the negative fraction formed the memory subset. Blood was obtained by leukapheresis, after which PBMCs were separated by Ficoll-Histopaque density gradient centrifugation and cryopreserved in liquid nitrogen vapor phase. Analytical flow cytometry was used to check the purity and quantity of every magnetically sorted T cell population. Each sorted fraction had its genomic DNA isolated and then quantified by UV absorbance on a Nanodrop 2000c.

Using the deep immunoSEQ assay, multiplex PCR amplified TCR CDR3 regions from genomic DNA. Extracted genomic DNA from each cell subset was distributed evenly across all wells of several immunoSEQ 96-well plates, and each plate was treated as a replicate. For sorted subsets, roughly 200 ng of genomic DNA, equivalent to tens of thousands of T cell genomes, went into each replicate PCR. The purified libraries were quantified using a Qubit 3.0 fluorometer, sized with a Bioanalyzer 2100, and then quantified again using the KAPA Library Quantification kit. A separate single-read 150-cycle Illumina NextSeq 550 flow cell was used to sequence each immunoSEQ 96-well plate. The authors processed their data as follows. The immunoSEQ output contained only junctional sequences without quality scores, so filtering could not match that applied to full-length reads. Sequences were annotated with PyIR, a Python wrapper for IgBLAST v1.9, using IMGT germline references to assign V/J genes and CDR3. Any read was removed if the V/J assignment was weak (E-value above 1e-6), the CDR3 was missing, or the read contained stop codons, out-of-frame junctions, or ambiguous translated residues. V3J clonotypes were defined as sequences sharing an identical inferred V gene, J gene, and CDR3 amino acid sequence. Percentage overlap between repertoires was calculated by dividing the number of shared unique clonotypes by the size of the smaller repertoire. Richness of each repertoire was evaluated using RTK rarefaction, the Chao1 estimator, and Recon v2.1 estimates of unobserved clonotypes. OLGA was used to compute generation probabilities for all TCRbeta clonotypes that the gDNA method yielded from a few donors. TCRdb carries this immuneACCESS record with in-frame sequences only. Its versions omit some clonotypes, under half of them owing to an unresolved V gene in the studies checked, with the rest unexplained. The D gene and trimming were derived from the DNA, and the V and J assignments and clone size from that table. In all, the sample holds fewer than 3 million clones, and 85% to 95% of those were seen once. The top ten hold 0.3% to 0.45% of the sample.

Here is what the overall study found, with its caveats: Incomplete sequencing was indicated by rarefaction of sorted-subset datasets, despite the large sequencing depth. Sharing across several donors was observed for 5% to 6.5% of naive CD4, under 4% of naive CD8, 2.3% of memory CD4, and roughly 0.4% of memory CD8 clonotypes. Naive subsets generally had larger estimated clonotype richness than memory subsets did. Compared with non-shared clonotypes, clonotypes shared by all four sorted-subset donors had higher generation probabilities. Based on pairwise subsampling, the degree of clonotype sharing among donors was expected to be affected by sequencing depth. Sampling was limited to blood, and TCR repertoires in tissue likely differ from TCR repertoires in blood. The small number of donors limited the genetic and exposure-history diversity represented.

The receptor chain draws on TRBV28 and TRBJ2-3, with 8 bases in between that match TRBD2. The TCR originated in a young man in good health. Some clones in this sample may be carry-over from other donors' samples. Sequences were obtained from naive CD4+ T cells from PBMCs. The cell subset or site label on this specimen signifies: CD45RA+ positively selected. The nucleotide sequence reads TGTGCCAGCAGTTTTAGCGGGAATACGCAGTATTTT. Its translation reads: CASSFSGNTQYF.